The 12 T cell receptor beta chains reported below all come from one sample, sequenced in a study of blood T cell repertoires in COVID-19. Method: immunoSEQ multiplex PCR; TCRdb's copy keeps in-frame clones and lacks some. The sample holds approximately 440,000 clones; 90% are singletons and the top ten take about 0.6%. Sequencing was performed on PBMCs or T cells enriched from blood (not recorded which). Receptor source: a man aged 18-30 years who had recovered from COVID-19.

The table lists this clone with a count of one. The rearrangement links TRBV14 to TRBJ1-2; 8 bases fit TRBD1. The germline CDR1 and CDR2 sequences are SGHDN and FVKESK. The CDR3 has 17 amino acids. V shed 1 base and J 8 bases; nucleotides not matched to a gene: 15. The DNA of the CDR3 is TGTGCCAGCAGCCAAGGTGGCGGACAGGGCTTCTATCAGGGCTACACCTTC. This translates into CASSQGGGQGFYQGYTF.

The chain couples TRBV19 to TRBJ1-5, with a tentative D call TRBD1 (5 bases). The CDR3 runs 17 residues. Trimming left V 2 bases short and J 5 bases short, with 19 bases between. Germline lookup yields CDR1 LNHDA and CDR2 SQIVND (reference sequence). This CDR3 reads CASSITGVGGLDQPQHF. CDR3 nucleotide sequence: TGTGCCAGTAGTATAACCGGGGTCGGGGGGTTAGATCAGCCCCAGCATTTT.

This chain connects TRBV29-1 to TRBJ1-3; a possible D gene is TRBD1 (5 bases). Germline CDR1 is SQVTM and CDR2 is ANQGSEA. The V end lost 7 bases, the J end lost 0 bases, and 19 bases lay between the germline ends. This CDR3 region has 16 residues. The CDR3: CSATGWGELSGNTIYF. The CDR3 DNA reads TGCAGCGCCACGGGGTGGGGGGAACTCTCTGGAAACACCATATATTTT.

V and J are TRBV4-1 and TRBJ1-2; 7 bases are a match to TRBD1. CDR1 and CDR2 from the germline V gene are MGHRA and YSYEKL. V shed 1 base and J 8 bases; nucleotides not matched to a gene: 1. This CDR3 has 12 residues. CDR3 in amino acids: CASSQVGGGYTF. The DNA for the CDR3 is TGCGCCAGCAGCCAAGTAGGGGGCGGCTACACCTTC.

This sequence joins TRBV19 and TRBJ1-6, with a weak D call TRBD1 (5 bases). Trimming pared 3 bases from V and 6 bases from J, leaving 12 bases between. CDR1 is LNHDA and CDR2 is SQIVND in the germline V gene (reference sequence). The CDR3 is made up of 15 amino acids. For the CDR3, the DNA is TGTGCCAGTAGTATGGTGACAGACCTTAATTCACCCCTCCACTTT. Its translation: CASSMVTDLNSPLHF. The variable domain in full, with the rest retrieved from reference TRBV19 and TRBJ1-6, is DGGITQSPKYLFRKEGQNVTLSCEQNLNHDAMYWYRQDPGQGLRLIYYSQIVNDFQKGDIAEGYSVSREKKESFPLTVTSAQKNPTAFYLCASSMVTDLNSPLHFGNGTRLTVT.

The genes are TRBV2 and TRBJ2-1; 8 bases map to TRBD1. Germline V gives CDR1 SNHLY, CDR2 FYNNEI. CDR3 length: 15 amino acids. V trimming: 2 bases; J trimming: 7 bases; junction bases outside the gene matches: 7. The DNA for the CDR3 is TGTGCCAGCAGTGAACGGAGGACAGGGTCGAATGAGCAGTTCTTC. It is translated as CASSERRTGSNEQFF.

This clone is a singleton in its sample. A junction end diverges from the germline sequence, so it may reflect a read error. The CDR3 sequence: CASGLFSTSQQTQYF. The DNA for the CDR3 is TGTGCTAGTGGTTTGTTCTCGACTAGCCAACAGACCCAGTACTTC. This chain links TRBV12-5 with TRBJ2-5; 7 positions agree with TRBD2. Germline V gene lookup returns CDR1 LGHNT and CDR2 FRNRAP. This CDR3 contains 15 residues.

V usage is TRBV5-1 and J usage is TRBJ1-5; 8 bases fit TRBD1. The CDR3 is 15 amino acids. After removal of 2 bases from V and 4 bases from J, the junction contained 5 bases not matched to a gene. Germline CDR1 SGHRS, CDR2 YFSETQ. CDR3: CASSLGGQANQPQHF. CDR3 nucleotides: TGCGCCAGCAGCTTAGGGGGACAGGCAAATCAGCCCCAGCATTTT. Looking up the rest from reference TRBV5-1 and TRBJ1-5 gives the full variable domain: KAGVTQTPRYLIKTRGQQVTLSCSPISGHRSVSWYQQTPGQGLQFLFEYFSETQRNKGNFPGRFSGRQFSNSRSEMNVSTLELGDSALYLCASSLGGQANQPQHFGDGTRLSIL.

The chain joins TRBV4-1 to TRBJ2-6; D remains ambiguous. V lost 1 base and J lost 0, with 10 bases in between. The CDR3 totals 17 residues. Germline V gene lookup returns CDR1 MGHRA and CDR2 YSYEKL. CDR3 protein: CASSQARLFSGANVLTF. The CDR3 DNA is TGCGCCAGCAGCCAAGCCCGACTGTTCTCTGGGGCCAACGTCCTGACTTTC.

This clone was recorded only once. Other DNA variants within this sample encode the same CDR3. The V gene is TRBV29-1, the J gene TRBJ1-1; D is unclear. V lost 2 bases, J lost 5 bases, and 9 bases lay in between. Germline V lookup: CDR1 SQVTM, CDR2 ANQGSEA. The CDR3 runs to 12 residues. The DNA of the CDR3 is TGCAGCGTTGAATCGGGAGGGACTGAAGCTTTCTTT. Amino acid sequence: CSVESGGTEAFF.

This chain uses TRBV4-2 with TRBJ1-5; 7 nucleotides agree with TRBD1. The CDR3 extends over 15 amino acids. Germline V gene sequence: CDR1 LGHNA, CDR2 YNFKEQ. V gave up 5 bases and J gave up 7 bases; unmatched junction bases: 11. The DNA for the CDR3 is TGTGCCAGCAGCACGCAGGGGGGTTACGGGCAGCCCCAGCATTTT. This sequence encodes CASSTQGGYGQPQHF.

This rearrangement joins TRBV5-4 to TRBJ1-6; 10 bases line up with TRBD1. This CDR3 contains 17 residues. Trimming removed 2 bases from V and 4 bases from J; junction bases left unmatched: 6. The germline CDR1 and CDR2 sequences are SGHNT and YYREEE (reference sequence). Here the CDR3 reads CASSFRTGGLYNSPLHF. CDR3 nucleotide sequence: TGTGCCAGCAGCTTTCGGACAGGGGGTTTATATAATTCACCCCTCCACTTT.